The 13 T cell receptor beta chains given below trace back to one sample, sequenced in a study of blood T cell repertoires in COVID-19. Measured with immunoSEQ multiplex PCR; TCRdb has only the in-frame clones, and not every one. The sample holds about 99,000 clones, 85% to 90% seen once. Sequencing input: peripheral blood. These receptors all stem from a man aged 50 or older with acute or convalescent COVID-19.

This sequence joins TRBV30 and TRBJ2-1, with 7 bases matching TRBD2. V dropped 1 base and J dropped 10; count of bases not matched to a gene: 13. Per germline, CDR1 GTSNPN and CDR2 SVGIG (reference sequence). The CDR3 spans 15 residues. CDR3 loop: CAWSASPLAGGEQFF. Written as DNA, the CDR3 is TGTGCCTGGAGTGCCTCCCCCTTAGCGGGCGGGGAGCAGTTCTTC.

The chain employs TRBV18 and TRBJ2-3, with D maybe TRBD2 (5 bases). The V gene lost 1 base and the J gene lost 2 bases, with 10 bases spanning the gap. CDR3 length: 15 residues. The germline V gene has CDR1 KGHSH and CDR2 LQKENI. CDR3 sequence: CASSPLSLATDTQYF. The CDR3 region has the DNA TGTGCCAGCTCACCACTGAGCCTAGCCACAGATACGCAGTATTTT.

The gene calls are TRBV24-1 and TRBJ2-2, with TRBD1 as a possible D gene (5 bases). The CDR3 loop spans 12 amino acids. V was cut by 5 bases and J by 7 bases, with 7 bases left in between. CDR1 and CDR2 from the germline V gene are KGHDR and SFDVKD. CDR3 in amino acids: CATSAQGGELFF. For the CDR3, the DNA is TGTGCCACCAGTGCCCAGGGCGGGGAGCTGTTTTTT.

V gene TRBV25-1 combines with J gene TRBJ2-3; 10 bases agree with TRBD2. Germline assignment: CDR1 MGHDK and CDR2 SYGVNS. V shed 9 bases, J shed 7 bases, and the junction held 10 bases outside the gene matches. CDR3 length equals 14 residues. The CDR3 DNA reads TGTGCCAGTGTTAGCGGGAGGTCCAATAATACGCAGTATTTT. It encodes CASVSGRSNNTQYF.

This sequence joins TRBV3-1 (or the pseudogene TRBV3-2) and TRBJ2-7; D possibly corresponds to TRBD2 (5 bases). Trimming pared 1 base from V and 4 bases from J, leaving 17 bases between. There are 16 residues in the CDR3. Looked up from germline, CDR1 is LGHDT and CDR2 is YNNKEL (reference sequence). The CDR3 loop is CASSQVERTPFYEQYF. CDR3 bases: TGTGCCAGCAGCCAAGTGGAGCGGACCCCCTTTTACGAGCAGTACTTC.

The chain uses TRBV15 and TRBJ2-1, with 10 bases identical to TRBD2. This CDR3 spans 18 amino acids. From germline, CDR1 is LNHNV and CDR2 YYDKDF (reference sequence). Germline trimming cut 1 base from V and 6 bases from J; bases unmatched to any gene: 12. CDR3 nucleotide sequence: TGTGCCACCAGCAGAGCCCCCGCTGGAGCGGGAGGGCGCAATGAGCAGTTCTTC. Protein sequence: CATSRAPAGAGGRNEQFF. Looking up the rest from reference TRBV15 and TRBJ2-1 gives the full variable domain: DAMVIQNPRYQVTQFGKPVTLSCSQTLNHNVMYWYQQKSSQAPKLLFHYYDKDFNNEADTPDNFQSRRPNTSFCFLDIRSPGLGDTAMYLCATSRAPAGAGGRNEQFFGPGTRLTVL.

V usage is TRBV28 and J usage is TRBJ1-2; 11 bases map to TRBD1. The CDR3 runs to 14 residues. Germline CDR1 and CDR2: MDHEN and SYDVKM. V was pared by 5 bases and J by 6 bases, with 5 bases of the junction left unmatched. CDR3 bases: TGTGCCAGCAGTCTGGACAGGGGGCGGCATGGCTACACCTTC. This encodes CASSLDRGRHGYTF.

The gene calls are TRBV7-9 and TRBJ1-2; TRBD1 matches 10 bases. The CDR3 is 16 residues long. Germline V gene data show CDR1 as SEHNR and CDR2 as FQNEAQ (reference sequence). J gave up 4 bases and V 5 bases, and 10 bases lay outside the gene matches. CDR3 amino acids: CASSHSGTGASYGYTF. In DNA, the CDR3 is TGTGCCAGCAGCCATTCCGGGACAGGGGCATCCTATGGCTACACCTTC.

The V gene is TRBV5-1, the J gene TRBJ2-1, with a tentative D call TRBD1 (6 bases). Germline assignment: CDR1 SGHRS and CDR2 YFSETQ. Trimming took off 4 bases at V and 3 bases at J, with 11 bases between the two ends. CDR3 size: 14 residues. CDR3 nucleotides: TGCGCCAGCAGCGTTGGACAGAGCTACAATGAGCAGTTCTTC. Protein: CASSVGQSYNEQFF.

The genes are TRBV18 and TRBJ1-6, with 7 bases identical to TRBD1. J was trimmed by 5 bases and V by 6 bases; bases with no gene match: 7. Germline CDR1 is KGHSH and CDR2 is LQKENI. The CDR3 is 15 residues long. CDR3 sequence reads: CASSQYGTDNSPLHF. The CDR3 coding sequence is TGTGCCAGCTCCCAATACGGGACAGATAATTCACCCCTCCACTTT.

The gene calls are TRBV25-1 and TRBJ1-1; TRBD1 aligns across 8 bases. The V segment lost 1 base and the J segment 6 bases; nucleotides outside the gene matches: 10. In germline, CDR1 is MGHDK, CDR2 SYGVNS. This CDR3 is built from 16 residues. DNA of the CDR3: TGTGCCAGCAGTGAATCTGGGGCAGGGGGCTTGGCTGAAGCTTTCTTT. Protein product: CASSESGAGGLAEAFF.

The J gene is TRBJ2-5, the V gene TRBV5-1; 12 bases are shared with TRBD2. Trimming took 4 bases from V and 4 from J; bases not matched to a gene: 5. CDR1 SGHRS and CDR2 YFSETQ come from the germline V gene. This CDR3 is 15 amino acids long. The CDR3 DNA is TGCGCCAGCAGCCTGACTAGCGGGAGAGGAGAGACCCAGTACTTC. Its protein is CASSLTSGRGETQYF.

The chain employs TRBV5-1 and TRBJ2-7, with 7 bases identical to TRBD2. CDR3 size: 14 residues. Germline V gene lookup returns CDR1 SGHRS and CDR2 YFSETQ. The V gene end was trimmed by 4 bases and the J gene end by 4 bases; junction bases not matched to a gene: 8. The CDR3 DNA follows: TGCGCCAGCAGCCCGGGTCTGGGGGGGTACGAGCAGTACTTC. It specifies CASSPGLGGYEQYF.